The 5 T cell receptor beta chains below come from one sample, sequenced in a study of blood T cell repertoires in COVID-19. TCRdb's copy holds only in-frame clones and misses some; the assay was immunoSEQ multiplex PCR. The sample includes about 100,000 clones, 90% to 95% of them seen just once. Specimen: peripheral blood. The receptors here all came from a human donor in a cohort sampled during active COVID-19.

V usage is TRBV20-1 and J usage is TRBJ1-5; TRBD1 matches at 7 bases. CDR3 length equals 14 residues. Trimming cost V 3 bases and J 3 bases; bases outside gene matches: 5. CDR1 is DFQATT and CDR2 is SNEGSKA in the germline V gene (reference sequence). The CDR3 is CSASFRGSNQPQHF. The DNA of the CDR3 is TGCAGTGCTAGTTTCAGGGGGTCCAATCAGCCCCAGCATTTT.

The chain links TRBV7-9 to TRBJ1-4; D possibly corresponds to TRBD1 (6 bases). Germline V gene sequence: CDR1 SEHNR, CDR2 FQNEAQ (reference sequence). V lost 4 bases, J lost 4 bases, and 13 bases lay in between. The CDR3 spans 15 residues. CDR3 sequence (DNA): TGTGCCAGCAGCTCCGGGACAACTTTTAATGAAAAACTGTTTTTT. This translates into CASSSGTTFNEKLFF.

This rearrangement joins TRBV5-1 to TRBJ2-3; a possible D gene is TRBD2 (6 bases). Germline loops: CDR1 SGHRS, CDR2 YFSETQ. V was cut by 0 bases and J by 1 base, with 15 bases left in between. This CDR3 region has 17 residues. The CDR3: CASSLALGGTGTDTQYF. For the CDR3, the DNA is TGCGCCAGCAGCTTGGCCCTTGGCGGGACTGGCACAGATACGCAGTATTTT.

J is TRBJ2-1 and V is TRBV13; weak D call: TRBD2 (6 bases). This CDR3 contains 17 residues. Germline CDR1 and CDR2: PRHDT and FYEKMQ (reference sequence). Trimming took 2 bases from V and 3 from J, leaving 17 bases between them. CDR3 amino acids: CASSLPLAREIYNEQFF. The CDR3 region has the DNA TGTGCCAGCAGCTTACCCCTCGCCCGGGAGATCTACAATGAGCAGTTCTTC.

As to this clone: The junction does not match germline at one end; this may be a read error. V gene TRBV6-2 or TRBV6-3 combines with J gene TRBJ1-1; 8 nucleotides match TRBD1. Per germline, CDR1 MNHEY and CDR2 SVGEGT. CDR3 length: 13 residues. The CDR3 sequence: CASSSLFQGARVF. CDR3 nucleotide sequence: TGTGCCAGCAGCTCACTTTTCCAGGGGGCGCGGGTCTTT.